What follows are 20 T cell receptor beta chains derived from one specimen sequenced in a study of blood T cell repertoires in COVID-19. The table came from immunoSEQ multiplex PCR; TCRdb's copy has only in-frame clones and leaves some out. The sample carries roughly 60,000 clones, 80% to 90% recorded once. The sequencing sample was made of peripheral blood. Every receptor here comes from a man in his forties with acute or convalescent COVID-19.

This chain joins TRBV7-9 and TRBJ1-5; 10 bases agree with TRBD1. Germline CDR1 SEHNR, CDR2 FQNEAQ (reference sequence). V dropped 2 bases and J dropped 7; count of bases not matched to a gene: 8. The CDR3 spans 16 residues. CDR3 sequence: CASSLWDRGRSQPQHF. In DNA form, the CDR3 reads TGTGCCAGCAGCTTATGGGACAGGGGCAGGAGCCAGCCCCAGCATTTT.

This chain connects TRBV5-1 to TRBJ2-3; no definite D call. The CDR3 contains 14 residues. The germline gives CDR1 SGHRS, CDR2 YFSETQ. V dropped 6 bases and J dropped 6 bases, with 17 bases sitting between them. CDR3 bases: TGCGCCAGCACCCTAGACCAAGTTGGGGATACGCAGTATTTT. Its protein product is CASTLDQVGDTQYF.

This clone was counted a few times. This chain links TRBV5-6 with TRBJ2-7, with 10 bases lining up with TRBD1. This CDR3 region has 14 residues. The germline gives CDR1 SGHDT, CDR2 YYEEEE. V was clipped by 0 bases and J by 4 bases; unmatched bases: 1. CDR3 nucleotides: TGTGCCAGCAGCTTGGGACAGGGGGCTTACGAGCAGTACTTC. This sequence encodes CASSLGQGAYEQYF.

The J gene is TRBJ2-7, the V gene TRBV27, with TRBD1 matching 7 bases. CDR3 length: 14 amino acids. Germline CDR1 reads MNHEY; CDR2 reads SMNVEV (reference sequence). The J segment lost 3 bases and the V segment lost 6 bases, leaving 8 bases of the junction unmatched. CDR3 in DNA: TGTGCCAGCAGCCCCTGGGACAGATACTACGAGCAGTACTTC. Amino acids: CASSPWDRYYEQYF.

This chain uses TRBV4-2 with TRBJ1-1; 9 bases line up with TRBD1. Germline CDR1 reads LGHNA; CDR2 reads YNFKEQ. The V segment lost 4 bases and the J segment 10 bases; nucleotides outside the gene matches: 13. CDR3 length: 15 residues. This CDR3 is CASSPRTGDVRSAFF. DNA of the CDR3: TGTGCCAGCAGCCCAAGGACAGGGGACGTTCGTTCAGCTTTCTTT.

The chain couples TRBV5-6 to TRBJ2-3; D is possibly TRBD1 (6 bases). The CDR3 covers 12 residues. V lost 0 bases and J lost 14, with 13 bases in between. Germline-derived CDR1 and CDR2 are SGHDT and YYEEEE. In nucleotides, the CDR3 is TGTGCCAGCAGCTTGGGACAGGACCCTCCGTATTTT. Translated: CASSLGQDPPYF.

The rearrangement links TRBV7-9 to TRBJ1-2; 10 positions match TRBD1. The CDR3 spans 15 residues. Germline assignment: CDR1 SEHNR and CDR2 FQNEAQ (reference sequence). J lost 4 bases, V lost 3 bases, and 5 bases had no gene match. CDR3 sequence (DNA): TGTGCCAGCAGCTTGGGGACAGGGGAGGCCTATGGCTACACCTTC. Translating gives CASSLGTGEAYGYTF.

This chain joins TRBV6-2 or TRBV6-3 and TRBJ1-1; 9 bases agree with TRBD1. Trimming at V came to 2 bases and at J to 13 bases, leaving 26 bases not matched to a gene. The germline gives CDR1 MNHEY, CDR2 SVGEGT. The CDR3 has 19 amino acids. The CDR3 DNA sequence: TGTGCCAGCAGTTACCCACTGACAGGGGGGACCGATAGGAAGCGTGTGGGTTTCTTT. Residues: CASSYPLTGGTDRKRVGFF.

The rearrangement uses TRBV12-5 and TRBJ1-5, with D possibly matching TRBD1 (6 bases). Germline loops: CDR1 LGHNT, CDR2 FRNRAP. Trimming removed 7 bases at V and 5 bases at J, with 18 bases between. This CDR3 comprises 15 residues. The chain's CDR3 is CASALRQGHDQPQHF. CDR3 nucleotides: TGTGCTAGTGCCTTGAGGCAGGGGCACGATCAGCCCCAGCATTTT.

The chain is built from TRBV5-1 and TRBJ2-7; 11 bases map to TRBD2. The ends lost 3 bases at V and 5 bases at J; junction bases unmatched: 10. The germline V gene has CDR1 SGHRS and CDR2 YFSETQ. The CDR3 is 16 amino acids. Here the CDR3 reads CASSSPFSGGAHEQYF. The CDR3 DNA reads as TGCGCCAGCAGCTCACCATTTAGCGGGGGGGCCCACGAGCAGTACTTC.

This chain joins TRBV2 and TRBJ1-2; 8 positions agree with TRBD1. With V trimmed by 6 bases and J by 5 bases, 5 bases remained unmatched. The CDR3 spans 13 residues. Germline lookup yields CDR1 SNHLY and CDR2 FYNNEI. The DNA for the CDR3 is TGTGCCAGCAGAGGGGACAGGATTTATGGCTACACCTTC. This translates into CASRGDRIYGYTF.

The genes are TRBV11-2 and TRBJ2-5; TRBD2 agrees at 11 bases. Germline-derived CDR1 and CDR2 are SGHAT and FQNNGV. This CDR3 region has 14 residues. The V and J ends lost 5 bases and 5 bases, in that order; junction bases with no gene match: 4. In DNA, the CDR3 is TGTGCCAGCAGCCCCACTAGCGGGGGTGAGACCCAGTACTTC. Amino acids: CASSPTSGGETQYF.

V is TRBV19 and J is TRBJ2-7; maybe TRBD2 (6 bases). CDR3 length: 15 amino acids. Between the trimmed V and J ends, which lost 5 bases and 0 bases, there was a span of 14 bases. Germline-derived CDR1 and CDR2 are LNHDA and SQIVND (reference sequence). DNA for the CDR3: TGTGCCAGTAGTGTCTTTAGCGGCAGCTCCTACGAGCAGTACTTC. The encoded protein is CASSVFSGSSYEQYF.

The rearrangement joins TRBV30 to TRBJ1-1; TRBD1 might be the D (5 bases). This CDR3 has 14 residues. Looked up from germline, CDR1 is GTSNPN and CDR2 is SVGIG (reference sequence). V lost 0 bases and J lost 5, with 13 bases in between. This CDR3 reads CAWSVGGEWTEAFF. The CDR3 nucleotides read TGTGCCTGGAGTGTGGGGGGGGAGTGGACTGAAGCTTTCTTT.

The chain recombines TRBV11-3 with TRBJ2-7; 13 positions agree with TRBD2. Unmatched junction bases numbered 4, after V lost 3 bases and J lost 2 bases. This CDR3 comprises 16 residues. From germline, CDR1 is SGHNT and CDR2 YENEEA. The CDR3: CASSFRLAGGTYEQYF. DNA for the CDR3: TGTGCCAGCAGCTTCAGACTAGCGGGGGGTACCTACGAGCAGTACTTC.

The chain has TRBV5-1 and TRBJ2-7; 10 bases are shared with TRBD1. After removal of 0 bases from V and 4 bases from J, the junction contained 1 base not matched to a gene. The germline V gene encodes CDR1 SGHRS and CDR2 YFSETQ. The CDR3 has 14 residues. The CDR3 DNA reads as TGCGCCAGCAGCTTGGGGACAGGGGGTTACGAGCAGTACTTC. It codes for CASSLGTGGYEQYF.

The V and J genes are TRBV30 and TRBJ1-5, with D uncertain. This CDR3 spans 13 amino acids. Germline values: CDR1 GTSNPN, CDR2 SVGIG (reference sequence). The germline V and J ends were trimmed by 1 base and 6 bases, with 10 bases remaining between them. In DNA, the CDR3 is TGTGCCTGGAGTGGAGCGGACCTTCAGCCCCAGCATTTT. Encoded protein: CAWSGADLQPQHF.

The V call is TRBV10-1, the J call TRBJ2-1, with 11 bases that match TRBD1. Germline V gene lookup returns CDR1 WNHNN and CDR2 SYGVQD (reference sequence). J gave up 9 bases and V 2 bases, and 3 bases lay outside the gene matches. The CDR3 contains 14 residues. For the CDR3, the DNA is TGCGCCAGCAGTGAGGGGACAGGGGGGAGTGAGCAGTTCTTC. As protein: CASSEGTGGSEQFF.

The V gene is TRBV28, the J gene TRBJ2-7, with 9 positions matching TRBD2. J lost 3 bases, V lost 2 bases, and 5 bases had no gene match. This CDR3 region has 15 residues. Germline V gene data show CDR1 as MDHEN and CDR2 as SYDVKM. The CDR3 reads CASSLPGTSNYEQYF. The CDR3 DNA reads as TGTGCCAGCAGTTTACCCGGGACTAGCAACTACGAGCAGTACTTC.

The J gene is TRBJ2-2, the V gene TRBV4-1; D gene uncertain. Germline V gene sequence: CDR1 MGHRA, CDR2 YSYEKL. The CDR3 has 13 amino acids. V dropped 1 base and J dropped 6 bases, with 6 bases sitting between them. Written as DNA, the CDR3 is TGCGCCAGCAGCCAAGCAGAGGCCGGGGAGCTGTTTTTT. The encoded protein is CASSQAEAGELFF.